This T cell receptor (beta chain) was captured by sequencing in a study of regulatory T cells in long-lasting Graves disease (dated by TCRdb to the early 2020s). With respect to the entire study: Antithyroid drugs had been taken for less than 3 months by newly diagnosed Graves' disease patients. Peripheral blood TCR sequencing and RNA sequencing compared persistent Graves' disease patients with newly diagnosed Graves' disease patients. The study was registered as a clinical trial and conducted in China. A total of about 35 samples underwent TCR sequencing: around 13 from persistent and about 20 from newly diagnosed Graves' disease patients.

This clonotype was detected many times. Its antigen specificity is not known. The sample holds no much larger clone one base away, and base qualities are not on file. The sample's time point, from its label and the paper: newly diagnosed GD, antithyroid drugs for less than 3 months. For both TCR sequencing and RNA sequencing, RNA was extracted from PBMCs using TRIzol. Graves' disease was diagnosed according to American Thyroid Association guidelines. Patients were recruited from an endocrinology department in Xi'an, China. Each patient gave approximately 10 milliliters of peripheral blood, collected in an EDTA anticoagulant tube. PBMCs were isolated by Ficoll Paque Plus density gradient separation without further T cell sorting. An Agilent 2100 Bioanalyzer and agarose gel were used to check RNA quality, while a NanoDrop 2000 measured RNA concentration. The germline V and J ends show losses of 3 bases and 6 bases respectively, and no gene match explains 8 bases of the junction. Counted from cysteine to phenylalanine, this CDR3 has 16 amino acids. Only the CDR3 region is kept as DNA, spanning 48 bases read in frame from base 1. The germline V gene gives CDR1 as MDHEN and CDR2 as SYDVKM.

The library came from multiplex PCR. The listed sequencing device is Illumina HiSeq 4000. CDR3 regions were amplified by Arm-PCR with iRepertoire HTBI primers to construct TCR beta libraries. Gel purification was performed on PCR products prior to sequencing. As for the original processing: A total of around 66 TRBV and some 13 TRBJ segments were identified across samples and were used for gene usage analysis of CDR3 amino acid clonotypes. COPE and FqMerger were used to merge the filtered high-quality paired reads into contigs. BLAST was used to align contigs to IMGT TRBV, TRBD and TRBJ reference genes, and CDR3 was defined according to IMGT. Clonotypes above 0.1% frequency were classified as highly expanded clones. Shannon entropy served as the measure of repertoire diversity, while the Gini coefficient captured V-J evenness. Clonotypes shared by more than one individual were considered public. The public sequencing data were trimmed at Q25 with fastp and processed into clonotypes with MiXCR by TCRdb, which kept only in-frame beta chains. CDR3 protein duplicates are merged, each entry listing the most common genes and DNA. In this record, the V and J calls reflect TCRdb's handling and not the investigators' own analysis. The sample table shows roughly 430,000 distinct CDR3 sequences, and about a sixth are seen once. The ten largest clones take up about 10% of the sample.

General findings and caveats noted by the study authors: TRBV28, TRBJ1-2 and TRBJ2-5 were preferentially used in persistent disease, while TRBV20-1 and TRBJ2-1 were favored in newly diagnosed disease. The study examined only peripheral blood because the primary lesion, thyroid tissue, could not be accessed. Persistent patients shared more public clonotypes among themselves (fewer than 3,000) than newly diagnosed patients did (more than 950). Compared with newly diagnosed patients, patients with persistent Graves' disease had lower TCR Shannon entropy and fewer highly expanded clones, which suggests clonal expansion. The authors noted that the small sample size was a limitation that may lower accuracy. Sequencing and analysis were restricted to the TCR beta chain.

The data were also submitted as part of a second study, on T cells in Graves' hyperthyroidism and ophthalmopathy. As the second paper documents: Graves' hyperthyroidism was defined as stable when no progression to ophthalmopathy occurred over 18 months of follow-up. Hyperthyroidism patients were newly diagnosed, had a disease duration of under 2 months, and were aged 18 to 65 years. Any patient with an uncontrolled infection, another autoimmune disease, pregnancy or lactation was excluded. Diagnoses relied on clinical symptoms, serum thyroxine and TRAb, thyroid ultrasound and orbital computed tomography. The TCR CDR3 was subjected to a first round of RT-PCR using the HTBI primer set and the Qiagen OneStep RT-PCR kit. Most expanded thyroid clonotypes (frequency above 0.001) were also detected in blood, a finding suggesting that blood repertoires may reflect thyroid immune responses. Ophthalmopathy was separated from stable hyperthyroidism by a 13 V-J signature model, with approximately 85% sensitivity and 81% to 82% specificity obtained in cross-validation and 80%/75% obtained in testing. In validation, the model predicted progression to ophthalmopathy with 60% to 71% sensitivity and roughly 75% specificity, a median of 6.5 months before onset. TCR V-J signatures able to tell the groups apart were searched for in a discovery cohort of 95 or so patients, of whom over 40 had Graves' ophthalmopathy and 57 had stable Graves' hyperthyroidism. Whether ophthalmopathy could be predicted prospectively was tested in an independent validation cohort made up of under 20 hyperthyroidism patients plus 17 patients who later progressed to ophthalmopathy. The 75 to 100 discovery patients were randomly split 7:3 into training and test sets. Thyroid tissue and blood T-cell repertoires from more than five Graves' hyperthyroidism patients were also compared in the study. After blood sampling, hyperthyroidism patients were treated with methimazole at a starting dose of 30 mg daily, and ophthalmopathy patients were treated with high-dose intravenous methylprednisolone. A second multiplex PCR round built the libraries, followed by size selection and purification. Paired-end sequencing of the libraries was performed with 100 bp reads on an Illumina HiSeq2000. SOAPnuke was used to process the raw data, throwing out any read that contained adapters or uncalled bases, had a mean Phred below 15, or lacked an exact constant-primer or identifier match. High-quality paired reads were merged using COPE v1.2.5, and each unique nucleotide sequence was defined as a clonotype. MiTCR v1.1 was used to align the clonotypes against IMGT TRBV, TRBD and TRBJ reference segments. Analysis was restricted to V-J combinations with a frequency above 0.0001, which covered 98% to 99.2% of repertoires. The TCS score was defined as the ratio of F50 (clonal expansion) to E x V (chaos), calculated using BLOSUM62-based TCRdist between CDR3 peptides within each V-J. Welch's t-statistics and random forest reduced approximately 520 V-J features to 13, which were used in a naive Bayes classifier (R e1071). No statistical method was used to set the sample size in advance, and investigators knew the group allocation. TCR Vbeta CDR3 sequencing of roughly 140 peripheral blood samples (roughly 43 ophthalmopathy, 75 to 85 hyperthyroidism and approximately 17 progressor patients) is reported in the paper.

The chain joins TRBV28 to TRBJ2-3; 11 middle bases align to TRBD2. The clonotype was recovered from a woman aged 25 to 39 with Graves disease. Donor details come from another sample of the same person, matched by shared clones. This specimen was peripheral blood mononuclear cells (PBMCs), taken at new diagnosis, from a patient treated with antithyroid drugs. The CDR3 reads CASSLLLAGEADTQYF. In nucleotide form, the sequence is TGTGCCAGCAGTTTGTTACTAGCGGGAGAAGCGGATACGCAGTATTTT. The variable domain in full, with residues beyond the CDR3 obtained from the reference TRBV28 and TRBJ2-3 genes, is DVKVTQSSRYLVKRTGEKVFLECVQDMDHENMFWYRQDPGLGLRLIYFSYDVKMKEKGDIPEGYSVSREKKERFSLILESASTNQTSMYLCASSLLLAGEADTQYFGPGTRLTVL.